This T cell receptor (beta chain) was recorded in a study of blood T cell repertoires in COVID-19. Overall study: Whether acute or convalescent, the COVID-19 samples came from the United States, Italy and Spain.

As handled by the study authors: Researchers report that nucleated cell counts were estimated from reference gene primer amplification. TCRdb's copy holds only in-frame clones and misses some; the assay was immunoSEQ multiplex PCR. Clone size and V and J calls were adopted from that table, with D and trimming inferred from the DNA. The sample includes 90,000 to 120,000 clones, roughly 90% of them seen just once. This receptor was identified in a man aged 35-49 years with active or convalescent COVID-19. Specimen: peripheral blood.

CDR3 in DNA: TGTGCCAGCAGCCAAACCGTCCCGGGACAGGTGGAGCAGTACTTC. Translating it yields CASSQTVPGQVEQYF. The chain employs TRBV3-1 (or the pseudogene TRBV3-2) and TRBJ2-7; 8 bases are a match to TRBD1. Germline loops: CDR1 LGHDT, CDR2 YNNKEL (reference sequence). The CDR3 covers 15 residues. Germline trimming cut 2 bases from V and 7 bases from J; bases unmatched to any gene: 10.